The 21 T cell receptor beta chains in this list originate from one sample, sequenced in a study of Ad26.COV2.S vaccination and SARS-CoV-2 variants. Treatment: around 19 received Ad26.COV2.S at low or high dose, single or two shots; about 5 received placebo; per-sample allocation not given. Collection of the samples took place on day 63 after the first injection of vaccine or placebo. The table came from immunoSEQ multiplex PCR; TCRdb's copy has only in-frame clones and leaves some out. The data show around 320,000 clones, with 70% to 90% seen just once and 2% to 2.5% held by the top ten. The sequences come from peripheral blood, collected in a trial of Ad26.COV2.S vaccine versus placebo. The receptor set was obtained from a person between 18 and 65 years old who received the Ad26.COV2.S COVID-19 vaccine or a placebo.

The J gene is TRBJ1-4, the V gene TRBV19, with D possibly matching TRBD1 (5 bases). Germline CDR1 LNHDA, CDR2 SQIVND (reference sequence). V was cut by 1 base and J by 7 bases, with 13 bases left in between. The CDR3 consists of 15 residues. DNA for the CDR3: TGTGCCAGTAGTATAGCAGGGACCCGGGGTGAAAAACTGTTTTTT. This gives the protein CASSIAGTRGEKLFF.

The chain employs TRBV5-4 and TRBJ1-2; D is unclear. Germline CDR1 is SGHNT and CDR2 is YYREEE (reference sequence). This CDR3 has 15 amino acids. Deletions cut 4 bases from V and 2 bases from J, with 15 bases between. CDR3 coding DNA: TGTGCCAGCAGCACATCGCCCCGGGGAAACTATGGCTACACCTTC. This encodes CASSTSPRGNYGYTF.

Here the CDR3 reads CASSKTGTLERGYTF. For the CDR3, the DNA is TGTGCCAGCAGTAAAACCGGGACCTTGGAACGTGGCTACACCTTC. The chain uses TRBV5-4 and TRBJ1-2; D might be TRBD1 (5 bases). CDR1 is SGHNT and CDR2 is YYREEE in the germline V gene (reference sequence). This CDR3 contains 15 residues. Trimming took off 5 bases at V and 7 bases at J, with 21 bases between the two ends.

The V gene is TRBV18, the J gene TRBJ2-7; D not certain. CDR3 length: 16 residues. V was shortened by 0 bases and J by 1 base, with 13 bases between the two germline ends. Germline CDR1 reads KGHSH; CDR2 reads LQKENI. CDR3 residues: CASSPPIVSASYEQYF. CDR3 sequence (DNA): TGTGCCAGCTCACCACCTATCGTGTCCGCTTCCTACGAGCAGTACTTC.

This chain connects TRBV6-5 to TRBJ1-1, with TRBD1 identical over 8 bases. The germline CDR1 and CDR2 sequences are MNHEY and SVGAGI. Trimming removed 8 bases from V and 1 base from J; junction bases left unmatched: 9. The CDR3 extends over 15 amino acids. The CDR3 here is CASWGWTGRNTEAFF. DNA for the CDR3: TGTGCCAGCTGGGGGTGGACAGGGCGGAACACTGAAGCTTTCTTT.

The rearrangement joins TRBV21-1 to TRBJ2-3; TRBD2, the D gene given by the table, was not confirmed from the DNA. TRBV21-1 is noted as a pseudogene. The CDR3 has 13 amino acids. The DNA for the CDR3 is TGTGCCAGCAGCAATAGGCAGGGAGGTACGCAGTATTTT. As protein: CASSNRQGGTQYF.

This clone appeared once. V gene TRBV29-1 combines with J gene TRBJ2-7; no clear D. This CDR3 spans 14 amino acids. V lost 7 bases, J lost 1 base, and 17 bases lay in between. CDR1 SQVTM and CDR2 ANQGSEA come from the germline V gene. This chain's CDR3 is CSASSRTGSYEQYF. CDR3 in DNA: TGCAGCGCATCCTCTAGGACGGGTTCCTACGAGCAGTACTTC.

CDR3 bases: TGCGCCAGCAGCCCTCCACAGGGGAGAGGGGAGACCCAGTACTTC. As protein: CASSPPQGRGETQYF. The V and J genes are TRBV4-1 and TRBJ2-5, with TRBD1 matching over 7 bases. The V and J ends lost 4 bases and 5 bases, in that order; junction bases with no gene match: 10. Germline V gene lookup returns CDR1 MGHRA and CDR2 YSYEKL. CDR3 length: 15 residues.

This chain links TRBV25-1 with TRBJ1-6; D call uncertain. V lost 1 base to trimming and J lost 8 bases, with 15 bases between them. The germline V gene has CDR1 MGHDK and CDR2 SYGVNS. CDR3 size: 16 residues. The CDR3 nucleotides read TGTGCCAGCAGTGAATTATTGACGGGGATGGATTCACCCCTCCACTTT. Protein: CASSELLTGMDSPLHF.

The chain links TRBV19 to TRBJ1-2; TRBD1 aligns across 9 bases. Germline V CDR1 and CDR2: LNHDA, SQIVND (reference sequence). V trimming: 9 bases; J trimming: 6 bases; junction bases outside the gene matches: 14. The CDR3 totals 15 residues. CDR3 DNA sequence: TGTGCCAGCCACATAGGGACAGGGATAGACAATGGCTACACCTTC. Translating gives CASHIGTGIDNGYTF.

The chain is built from TRBV2 and TRBJ1-3; TRBD1 matches at 11 bases. The ends lost 6 bases at V and 1 base at J; junction bases unmatched: 8. CDR3 length: 17 amino acids. Germline V gene data show CDR1 as SNHLY and CDR2 as FYNNEI. CDR3: CASRGYGQGASGNTIYF. CDR3 nucleotides: TGTGCCAGCAGAGGGTACGGACAGGGGGCTTCTGGAAACACCATATATTTT.

This sequence joins TRBV5-1 and TRBJ2-7, with TRBD2 as a possible D gene (7 bases). Trimming left V 0 bases short and J 6 bases short, with 19 bases between. The germline gives CDR1 SGHRS, CDR2 YFSETQ. The CDR3 length is 16 residues. The CDR3 DNA is TGCGCCAGCAGCTTGGGTAGTGTCCCAGGGGAGGGCGAGCAGTACTTC. Its protein product is CASSLGSVPGEGEQYF.

This clone was observed many times. CDR3 loop: CASSIEKRRTDEAFF. CDR3 sequence (DNA): TGTGCCAGTAGTATAGAAAAGCGGAGGACCGATGAAGCTTTCTTT. The V gene is TRBV19, the J gene TRBJ1-1; D uncertain. The V and J ends lost 0 bases and 7 bases respectively, with 15 bases between them. Germline CDR1 is LNHDA and CDR2 is SQIVND (reference sequence). The CDR3 covers 15 residues.

The rearrangement uses TRBV25-1 and TRBJ2-7; D possibly corresponds to TRBD1 (5 bases). Germline V gene lookup returns CDR1 MGHDK and CDR2 SYGVNS. V lost 4 bases, J lost 6 bases, and 10 bases lay in between. The CDR3 is 12 residues long. In nucleotides, the CDR3 is TGTGCCAGCAGTGGCCCAGGGATCGAGCAGTACTTC. Translation gives CASSGPGIEQYF.

The V and J genes are TRBV7-8 and TRBJ2-2; TRBD2 might be the D (6 bases). Germline V gives CDR1 SGHVS, CDR2 FQNEAQ. Trimming shortened V by 2 bases and J by 4 bases, and 8 bases separated the two germline ends. The CDR3 runs to 14 residues. CDR3 in amino acids: CASSLRRGTGELFF. The CDR3 DNA follows: TGTGCCAGCAGCTTACGGCGGGGCACCGGGGAGCTGTTTTTT.

The chain employs TRBV28 and TRBJ1-5, with D tentatively TRBD1 (5 bases). CDR3 size: 14 residues. Germline lookup yields CDR1 MDHEN and CDR2 SYDVKM. The V gene lost 6 bases and the J gene lost 6 bases, with 15 bases spanning the gap. The CDR3 sequence is CASRTPTGFQPQHF. The CDR3 DNA follows: TGTGCCAGCAGAACTCCCACAGGTTTTCAGCCCCAGCATTTT. The full variable domain, its missing parts supplied by reference TRBV28 and TRBJ1-5, is DVKVTQSSRYLVKRTGEKVFLECVQDMDHENMFWYRQDPGLGLRLIYFSYDVKMKEKGDIPEGYSVSREKKERFSLILESASTNQTSMYLCASRTPTGFQPQHFGDGTRLSIL.

This chain links TRBV23-1 with TRBJ2-3, with 7 nucleotides matching TRBD1. TRBV23-1 is an ORF; its function is uncertain. Germline trimming cut 0 bases from V and 0 bases from J; bases unmatched to any gene: 6. The CDR3 runs to 17 residues. The CDR3 spells CASSQSVSGGSTDTQYF. DNA of the CDR3: TGCGCCAGCAGTCAATCCGTGTCAGGGGGTAGCACAGATACGCAGTATTTT.

The V gene is TRBV28, the J gene TRBJ1-5; perhaps TRBD1 as D (6 bases). V lost 2 bases to trimming and J lost 3 bases, with 11 bases between them. Germline lookup yields CDR1 MDHEN and CDR2 SYDVKM. The CDR3 extends over 15 amino acids. CDR3 sequence reads: CASSLGGANNQPQHF. In nucleotides, the CDR3 is TGTGCCAGCAGTTTAGGGGGGGCGAACAATCAGCCCCAGCATTTT.

V is TRBV28 and J is TRBJ2-3; 7 positions agree with TRBD1. V lost 5 bases and J lost 2; bases outside the gene matches: 10. CDR3 size: 16 residues. Germline assignment: CDR1 MDHEN and CDR2 SYDVKM. CDR3 coding DNA: TGTGCCAGCAGTCCCGCCACAGGGGCCGCCACAGATACGCAGTATTTT. Its protein product is CASSPATGAATDTQYF.

J is TRBJ2-1 and V is TRBV5-1; 7 bases are shared with TRBD1. CDR1 is SGHRS and CDR2 is YFSETQ in the germline V gene. CDR3 length equals 15 residues. Unmatched junction bases numbered 5, after V lost 0 bases and J lost 5 bases. The CDR3 loop is CASSLGRQGHNEQFF. CDR3 coding DNA: TGCGCCAGCAGCTTGGGGAGACAGGGCCACAATGAGCAGTTCTTC.

Only a few counts were recorded for this clone. The gene calls are TRBV25-1 and TRBJ1-6, with a possible D match to TRBD1 (6 bases). Germline CDR1 reads MGHDK; CDR2 reads SYGVNS. The CDR3 contains 13 residues. With 8 bases removed from V and 10 bases from J, the gap between germline ends came to 15 bases. The CDR3 sequence is CASGIPGGSPLHF. CDR3 bases: TGTGCCAGCGGGATCCCGGGGGGCTCACCCCTCCACTTT.